This T cell receptor beta chain was found in a study of T cell responses to AZD1222 COVID-19 vaccine. Repertoires were generated with immunoSEQ multiplex PCR, while TCRdb's copy carries only in-frame clones and drops some. The profile shows under 130,000 clones, around 96% of them singletons. This CDR3 spans 15 amino acids. CDR1 MNHEY and CDR2 SVGEGT come from the germline V gene. The J segment lost 4 bases and the V segment lost 6 bases, leaving 8 bases of the junction unmatched. The sample consisted of peripheral blood, taken on day 0 of AZD1222 vaccination. The chain couples TRBV6-2 or TRBV6-3 to TRBJ1-5; 8 bases fit TRBD1. This clonotype originated in an adult in good health. The CDR3 nucleotides read TGTGCCAGCAGCCTCGGACAGGGCTGGAATCAGCCCCAGCATTTT. It is translated as CASSLGQGWNQPQHF.